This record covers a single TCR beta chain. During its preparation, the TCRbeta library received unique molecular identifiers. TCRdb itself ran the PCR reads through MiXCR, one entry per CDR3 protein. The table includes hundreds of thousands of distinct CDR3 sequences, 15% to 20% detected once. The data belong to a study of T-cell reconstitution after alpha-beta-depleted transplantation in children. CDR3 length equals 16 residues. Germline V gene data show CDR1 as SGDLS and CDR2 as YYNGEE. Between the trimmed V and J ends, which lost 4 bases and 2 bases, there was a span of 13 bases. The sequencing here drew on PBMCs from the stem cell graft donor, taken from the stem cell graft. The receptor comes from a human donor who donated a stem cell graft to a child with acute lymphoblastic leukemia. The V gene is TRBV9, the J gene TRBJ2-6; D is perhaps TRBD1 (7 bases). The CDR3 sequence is CASSFQGGPGANVLTF. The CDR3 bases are TGTGCCAGCAGCTTCCAGGGGGGACCTGGGGCCAACGTCCTGACTTTC.